Sequencing of this T cell receptor beta chain was carried out in a study of PD-1 blockade in mismatch repair-deficient tumors. Profiling relied on immunoSEQ multiplex PCR, and the TCRdb table lists in-frame clones only, not all of them. The sample records some 84,000 clones, more than 65% being singletons. About this clone itself: No antigen is known for it.

Study results and caveats: Tumor-resident clones, often absent from pretreatment blood, expanded after pembrolizumab and then contracted.

The V end was cut by 5 bases, the J end by 13 bases, with 19 bases between. Germline CDR1 and CDR2: SGHDT and YYEEEE. This CDR3 is built from 13 residues. The sample was peripheral blood, taken 12 weeks after starting pembrolizumab. This clonotype originated in an adult with mismatch repair-deficient cancer. The rearrangement uses TRBV5-6 and TRBJ2-1; maybe TRBD1 (6 bases). CDR3 DNA: TGTGCCAGCAGTTACAGAAAACCAGGGGAACAGTTCTTC. It yields the protein CASSYRKPGEQFF.